Below are 9 T cell receptor beta chains sequenced from a single sample in a study of OX40 agonist ivuxolimab in advanced cancers. Sequencing used immunoSEQ multiplex PCR; TCRdb keeps in-frame clones, though not all of them. The data contain about 26,000 clones, around nine tenths of them singletons. Sequenced material: CD4+ or CD8+ T cells sorted from blood, taken in a trial of the OX40 agonist ivuxolimab. The receptor source for this set is an adult with an advanced solid tumor such as melanoma, head and neck, liver or kidney cancer.

V gene TRBV18 combines with J gene TRBJ1-1; D is undetermined. This CDR3 is 12 amino acids long. Trimming took off 0 bases at V and 5 bases at J, with 4 bases between the two ends. Looked up from germline, CDR1 is KGHSH and CDR2 is LQKENI. CDR3 sequence (DNA): TGTGCCAGCTCACCACCCAGGACTGAAGCTTTCTTT. Its translation: CASSPPRTEAFF.

This chain uses TRBV10-3 with TRBJ2-5; D unclear. CDR3 length equals 15 residues. The germline gives CDR1 ENHRY, CDR2 SYGVKD. Trimming shortened V by 4 bases and J by 4 bases, and 16 bases separated the two germline ends. The CDR3 here is CAISVGWSPLETQYF. CDR3 nucleotides: TGTGCCATCAGTGTGGGGTGGAGTCCACTAGAGACCCAGTACTTC.

The rearrangement links TRBV14 to TRBJ2-7; D perhaps matches TRBD1 (6 bases). The CDR3 is 13 amino acids. The germline gives CDR1 SGHDN, CDR2 FVKESK. The V end lost 3 bases, the J end lost 2 bases, and 8 bases lay between the germline ends. CDR3 residues: CASSHRDTYEQYF. DNA of the CDR3: TGTGCCAGCAGCCATAGGGACACCTACGAGCAGTACTTC.

The DNA for the CDR3 is TGTGCCAGTAGTATGAGCGGAAGAGGGCTAGCCGTCCACGAGCAGTACTTC. Its protein product is CASSMSGRGLAVHEQYF. The chain recombines TRBV19 with TRBJ2-7, with a weak D call TRBD2 (5 bases). Germline CDR1 reads LNHDA; CDR2 reads SQIVND (reference sequence). The CDR3 spans 17 residues. The germline V and J ends were trimmed by 3 bases and 5 bases, with 23 bases remaining between them.

The chain uses TRBV9 and TRBJ2-2; 8 positions agree with TRBD1. This CDR3 has 16 amino acids. Germline V gene lookup returns CDR1 SGDLS and CDR2 YYNGEE. V was pared by 3 bases and J by 1 base, with 5 bases of the junction left unmatched. DNA for the CDR3: TGTGCCAGCAGCGGAACCGGGACAGGGAACACCGGGGAGCTGTTTTTT. Its protein is CASSGTGTGNTGELFF.

The rearrangement links TRBV19 to TRBJ2-4, with a tentative D call TRBD2 (6 bases). V was cut by 5 bases and J by 7 bases, with 15 bases left in between. CDR3 length: 14 amino acids. Germline CDR1 is LNHDA and CDR2 is SQIVND (reference sequence). The CDR3 coding sequence is TGTGCCAGTAGTTGGCGGGACGCCGGGAACATTCAGTACTTC. This encodes CASSWRDAGNIQYF. Using reference TRBV19 and TRBJ2-4 for the parts outside the CDR3, the full variable domain is DGGITQSPKYLFRKEGQNVTLSCEQNLNHDAMYWYRQDPGQGLRLIYYSQIVNDFQKGDIAEGYSVSREKKESFPLTVTSAQKNPTAFYLCASSWRDAGNIQYFGAGTRLSVL.

J is TRBJ2-1 and V is TRBV19, with a possible D match to TRBD2 (6 bases). The CDR3 is made up of 12 amino acids. Trimming shortened V by 8 bases and J by 4 bases, and 9 bases separated the two germline ends. Per the germline V gene, CDR1 is LNHDA and CDR2 is SQIVND (reference sequence). The CDR3 DNA follows: TGTGCCAGTCAGGACTATTACAATGAGCAGTTCTTC. It specifies CASQDYYNEQFF.

The CDR3 nucleotides are TGCAGCGTTGAAGGGGCTTGGGAGGGACTAGCGGGAGGCATGTACAATGAGCAGTTCTTC. Protein product: CSVEGAWEGLAGGMYNEQFF. The J gene is TRBJ2-1, the V gene TRBV29-1; 15 bases line up with TRBD2. The CDR3 has 20 amino acids. CDR1 and CDR2 (germline): SQVTM, ANQGSEA. With 1 base clipped from V and 4 bases from J, the junction kept 14 bases outside the gene matches.

The chain couples TRBV29-1 to TRBJ2-2; D is tentatively TRBD1 or TRBD2 (5 bases each). Germline V gene data show CDR1 as SQVTM and CDR2 as ANQGSEA. This CDR3 is 14 amino acids long. Trimming took off 2 bases at V and 1 base at J, with 8 bases between the two ends. The CDR3, as DNA: TGCAGCGTTGAACAGGGAGTGAACACCGGGGAGCTGTTTTTT. It specifies CSVEQGVNTGELFF.